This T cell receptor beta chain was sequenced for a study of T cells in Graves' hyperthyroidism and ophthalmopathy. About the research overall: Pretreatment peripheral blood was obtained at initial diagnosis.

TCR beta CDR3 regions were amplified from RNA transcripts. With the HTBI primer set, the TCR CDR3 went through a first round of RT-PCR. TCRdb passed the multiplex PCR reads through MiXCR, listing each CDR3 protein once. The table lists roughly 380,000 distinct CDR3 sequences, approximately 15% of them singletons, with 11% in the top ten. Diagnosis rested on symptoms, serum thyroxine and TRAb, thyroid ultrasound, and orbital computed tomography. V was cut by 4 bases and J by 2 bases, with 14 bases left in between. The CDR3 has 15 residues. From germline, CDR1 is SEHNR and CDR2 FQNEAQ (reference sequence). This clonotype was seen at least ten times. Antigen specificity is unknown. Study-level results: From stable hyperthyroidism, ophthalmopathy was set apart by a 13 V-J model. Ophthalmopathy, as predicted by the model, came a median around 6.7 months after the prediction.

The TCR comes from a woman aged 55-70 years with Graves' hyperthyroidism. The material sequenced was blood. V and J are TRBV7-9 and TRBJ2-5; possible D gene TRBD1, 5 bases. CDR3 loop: CASSSPRAQQETQYF. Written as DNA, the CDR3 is TGTGCCAGCAGCTCCCCCAGGGCCCAACAAGAGACCCAGTACTTC.